This T cell receptor (beta chain) was captured in a study of T cells in Graves' hyperthyroidism and ophthalmopathy. Study results and limitations: Blood also carried most thyroid clonotypes expanded above 0.001.

This clonotype was counted a few times. The target antigen is unknown. Amplification of TCR beta CDR3 regions was performed using RNA transcripts as template. First-round RT-PCR of the TCR CDR3 relied on the HTBI primer set. MiXCR was run by TCRdb on the multiplex PCR reads, yielding one entry per CDR3 protein. The table has 300,000 to 500,000 distinct CDR3 sequences, around 15% seen once. The CDR3 runs to 17 residues. Between the trimmed V and J ends, which lost 4 bases and 3 bases, there was a span of 22 bases. CDR1 and CDR2 (germline): SGHRS, YFSETQ. The rearrangement joins TRBV5-1 to TRBJ2-5; D assignment may be TRBD1 or TRBD2 (6 bases each). Sequenced input: blood. The clonotype originates from a man over 45 with Graves' ophthalmopathy. CDR3 sequence reads: CASSNTGGPPRKETQYF. DNA of the CDR3: TGCGCCAGCAGCAACACCGGGGGCCCCCCAAGGAAAGAGACCCAGTACTTC. The full variable domain, completed using reference TRBV5-1 and TRBJ2-5, is KAGVTQTPRYLIKTRGQQVTLSCSPISGHRSVSWYQQTPGQGLQFLFEYFSETQRNKGNFPGRFSGRQFSNSRSEMNVSTLELGDSALYLCASSNTGGPPRKETQYFGPGTRLLVL.